This record concerns one TCR beta chain sequence. No antigen is known for it. A read error may explain this, as a much larger clone is one base away. The lymph nodes were axillary draining lymph nodes from breast cancer patients. These data belong to a study of breast tumors, draining lymph nodes, adjacent tissues. Study findings and constraints: Compared with lymph nodes, tumors were less diverse; compared with nontumor tissue, more. That most tumor T cells come from lymph nodes remained unproven. Findings are consistent with lymph node origin and intratumoral expansion of most tumor T cells.

Via MiXCR, TCRdb re-called the multiplex PCR reads, giving one row per CDR3 protein. In the table there are 130,000 or so distinct CDR3 sequences, less than 35% of which are singletons. The germline CDR1 and CDR2 sequences are DFQATT and SNEGSKA (reference sequence). Trimming at V came to 6 bases and at J to 15 bases, leaving 11 bases not matched to a gene. There are 12 residues in the CDR3. Source material: axillary lymph node tissue. The source of this sequence is a female donor with breast cancer. Some clones in this sample may be carry-over from other donors' samples. This chain connects TRBV20-1 to TRBJ2-1; 10 bases line up with TRBD2. In DNA, the CDR3 is TGCAGTGCCCGGCTGCTAGCGGGGGCCCCGTTCTTC. Protein product: CSARLLAGAPFF.